This T cell receptor beta chain stems from a study of T cell responses to AZD1222 COVID-19 vaccine. Broader study findings: Receipt of two AZD1222 doses was followed by a rise in Spike-specific TCR breadth and depth. Within unmutated variant regions lay the reported targets of nearly half of spike-specific TCRs.

CDR1 and CDR2 (germline): SGHRS, YFSETQ. The CDR3 runs to 13 residues. V dropped 6 bases and J dropped 0 bases, with 10 bases sitting between them. In regard to this clone: Its target is not known.

Sequenced by immunoSEQ multiplex PCR; TCRdb stores in-frame clones only, minus some. The table lists over 65,000 clones, approximately 87% of them singletons, with approximately 7% in the top ten. The material was peripheral blood, obtained on day 0 of AZD1222 vaccination. The chain employs TRBV5-1 and TRBJ2-7; D possibly uses TRBD1 or TRBD2 (5 bases each). This clonotype was obtained from an adult in good health. The CDR3 loop is CASTPGSSYEQYF. For the CDR3, the DNA is TGCGCCAGCACTCCAGGGAGCTCCTACGAGCAGTACTTC. The full variable domain, completed using reference TRBV5-1 and TRBJ2-7, is KAGVTQTPRYLIKTRGQQVTLSCSPISGHRSVSWYQQTPGQGLQFLFEYFSETQRNKGNFPGRFSGRQFSNSRSEMNVSTLELGDSALYLCASTPGSSYEQYFGPGTRLTVT.